The 21 T cell receptor beta chains listed next were all sequenced from one sample in a study of beta chain features in type 1 diabetes. Study observations and caveats: Moderate yet significant TCRB CDR3 shortening was seen in Type 1 diabetes patients in all four CD4+ subsets.

The antigens these receptors bind are not known. Every isolated RNA sample was fully reverse transcribed, so sequencing captured expressed TCRB transcripts. The method was immunoSEQ multiplex PCR; TCRdb's version includes in-frame clones alone and lacks a portion of them. Found here are about 700,000 clones, about an eighth of them singletons; the top ten hold approximately 0.022%. Sequencing input: naive CD4+ T cells from blood. Receptors were obtained from a man younger than 35 with type 1 diabetes.

This clone was detected a few times. In the same sample, other DNA sequences code for this CDR3. This chain links TRBV7-9 with TRBJ1-5; D remains ambiguous. V was cut by 1 base and J by 6 bases, with 4 bases left in between. This CDR3 is built from 12 residues. The germline gives CDR1 SEHNR, CDR2 FQNEAQ (reference sequence). CDR3 amino acids: CASSLGSQPQHF. CDR3 DNA sequence: TGTGCCAGCAGCTTAGGTTCTCAGCCCCAGCATTTT.

This clone turned up a few times. The rearrangement uses TRBV7-9 and TRBJ1-6; D not resolved. Trimming took off 7 bases at V and 5 bases at J, with 9 bases between the two ends. Germline V gene lookup returns CDR1 SEHNR and CDR2 FQNEAQ (reference sequence). This CDR3 has 13 residues. CDR3 sequence (DNA): TGTGCCAGCAACGGCCCCAATAATTCACCCCTCCACTTT. This sequence encodes CASNGPNNSPLHF.

V and J are TRBV29-1 and TRBJ1-1; D is possibly TRBD1 (6 bases). The CDR3 loop spans 13 amino acids. V was pared by 7 bases and J by 4 bases, with 16 bases between. In germline, CDR1 is SQVTM, CDR2 ANQGSEA. CDR3 in DNA: TGCAGCGCCCTACTCGAGGGGGGCACTGAAGCTTTCTTT. Protein product: CSALLEGGTEAFF.

As for this clone: This same CDR3 is encoded by further DNA sequences in the sample. The gene calls are TRBV30 and TRBJ1-1; the D gene is possibly TRBD1 (5 bases). Deletions cut 0 bases from V and 5 bases from J, with 10 bases between. The CDR3 spans 13 residues. Germline-derived CDR1 and CDR2 are GTSNPN and SVGIG (reference sequence). The CDR3 loop is CAWSVQEGTEAFF. The CDR3 coding sequence is TGTGCCTGGAGTGTACAGGAAGGGACTGAAGCTTTCTTT.

The rearrangement links TRBV30 to TRBJ1-5, with D possibly TRBD1 on 6 matching bases. Germline V lookup: CDR1 GTSNPN, CDR2 SVGIG (reference sequence). CDR3 size: 13 residues. V shed 1 base and J shed 5 bases, with 9 bases lying between them. As DNA, the CDR3 is TGTGCCTGGAGTGGGTCAGGGGATCAGCCCCAGCATTTT. Translation: CAWSGSGDQPQHF.

This clone has more than one count but fewer than ten. The chain links TRBV14 to TRBJ2-5, with D perhaps TRBD1 (6 bases). V was trimmed by 0 bases and J by 7 bases, leaving 12 bases between them. The CDR3 runs to 14 residues. CDR1 and CDR2 from the germline V gene are SGHDN and FVKESK. CDR3 bases: TGTGCCAGCAGCCAAGAAAGGGGGTTGGGGACCCAGTACTTC. Protein product: CASSQERGLGTQYF.

The chain's CDR3 is CATSRGDRGYNTEAFF. DNA of the CDR3: TGTGCCACCAGCAGAGGGGACAGGGGATACAACACTGAAGCTTTCTTT. This chain joins TRBV15 and TRBJ1-1, with 10 bases that match TRBD1. Germline V CDR1 and CDR2: LNHNV, YYDKDF (reference sequence). This CDR3 has 16 residues. J lost 2 bases, V lost 1 base, and 4 bases had no gene match.

Concerning this clone: This specimen includes other DNA sequences encoding the same CDR3. This chain links TRBV9 with TRBJ1-1, with unresolved D. Germline CDR1 SGDLS, CDR2 YYNGEE. The CDR3 is made up of 13 amino acids. The germline V and J ends were trimmed by 0 bases and 2 bases, with 5 bases remaining between them. CDR3 DNA: TGTGCCAGCAGCGTAGGTACCAACACTGAAGCTTTCTTT. Its protein is CASSVGTNTEAFF.

V and J are TRBV25-1 and TRBJ1-2, with 9 bases aligning to TRBD1. The CDR3 loop spans 16 amino acids. V shed 5 bases, J shed 3 bases, and the junction held 10 bases outside the gene matches. Germline V gene data show CDR1 as MGHDK and CDR2 as SYGVNS. In nucleotides, the CDR3 is TGTGCCAGCAGTCCCCCGGGACAGGGTCACTACTATGGCTACACCTTC. Protein: CASSPPGQGHYYGYTF.

This clone showed up just a few times. The chain employs TRBV30 and TRBJ2-1, with TRBD2 matching over 7 bases. V was pared by 3 bases and J by 0 bases, with 8 bases of the junction left unmatched. The CDR3 has 16 amino acids. The V gene's germline CDR1 is GTSNPN and CDR2 SVGIG (reference sequence). CDR3 residues: CAWRSSGTGSYNEQFF. CDR3 bases: TGTGCCTGGAGGTCTAGCGGCACAGGCTCCTACAATGAGCAGTTCTTC.

The chain combines TRBV9 with TRBJ1-1, with D possibly matching TRBD1 (5 bases). The germline CDR1 and CDR2 sequences are SGDLS and YYNGEE. V dropped 4 bases and J dropped 5 bases, with 12 bases sitting between them. The CDR3 contains 13 residues. The CDR3 DNA reads as TGTGCCAGCAGCCAGGGATCCGGAACTGAAGCTTTCTTT. Translated: CASSQGSGTEAFF. Filled out from reference TRBV9 and TRBJ1-1, the complete variable domain reads DSGVTQTPKHLITATGQRVTLRCSPRSGDLSVYWYQQSLDQGLQFLIQYYNGEERAKGNILERFSAQQFPDLHSELNLSSLELGDSALYFCASSQGSGTEAFFGQGTRLTVV.

This clone was counted a few times. The J gene is TRBJ2-3, the V gene TRBV2; 8 bases are shared with TRBD2. Losses at the gene ends were 7 bases for V and 2 bases for J; bases not matched to a gene: 8. The germline gives CDR1 SNHLY, CDR2 FYNNEI. The CDR3 is 15 residues long. CDR3 protein: CASILRTSPTDTQYF. DNA of the CDR3: TGTGCCAGCATTCTACGGACTAGCCCCACAGATACGCAGTATTTT.

V usage is TRBV10-1 and J usage is TRBJ2-1; D is possibly TRBD2 (5 bases). The ends were cut back, 2 bases at V and 5 bases at J, with 13 bases in the middle. Germline loops: CDR1 WNHNN, CDR2 SYGVQD (reference sequence). The CDR3 spans 15 residues. The CDR3 DNA is TGCGCCAGCAGTGAGCTAGCCGGCGTTGACAATGAGCAGTTCTTC. As protein: CASSELAGVDNEQFF.

The V and J genes are TRBV9 and TRBJ2-7, with D tentatively TRBD1 or TRBD2 (5 bases each). The germline V and J ends were trimmed by 2 bases and 5 bases, with 11 bases remaining between them. Germline lookup yields CDR1 SGDLS and CDR2 YYNGEE. This CDR3 region has 13 residues. CDR3 amino acids: CASSVGPSHEQYF. The CDR3 DNA is TGTGCCAGCAGCGTGGGACCGTCCCACGAGCAGTACTTC.

This clone has just a few counts. This sequence joins TRBV30 and TRBJ1-4, with 9 bases fitting TRBD1. The V gene end was trimmed by 3 bases and the J gene end by 11 bases; junction bases not matched to a gene: 7. Germline lookup yields CDR1 GTSNPN and CDR2 SVGIG (reference sequence). The CDR3 covers 13 residues. CDR3 sequence (DNA): TGTGCCTGGAGCGGACAGGGGACCATGAAACTGTTTTTT. The encoded protein is CAWSGQGTMKLFF.

This clone was counted a few times. V is TRBV29-1 and J is TRBJ1-2, with TRBD1 as a possible D gene (5 bases). This CDR3 has 18 amino acids. From germline, CDR1 is SQVTM and CDR2 ANQGSEA. Trimming removed 2 bases from V and 5 bases from J, with 27 bases in between. CDR3: CSVEIMGGTGIRFYGYTF. Written as DNA, the CDR3 is TGCAGCGTTGAAATTATGGGAGGGACGGGTATTCGGTTTTATGGCTACACCTTC.

This clone appeared a few times. CDR3 sequence (DNA): TGTGCCATCAGTGAGTCCCGCACCCGAGCCTACAATGAGCAGTTCTTC. It yields the protein CAISESRTRAYNEQFF. The V gene is TRBV10-3, the J gene TRBJ2-1, with D unresolved. CDR1 and CDR2 from the germline V gene are ENHRY and SYGVKD. This CDR3 region has 16 residues. Trimming removed 0 bases from V and 2 bases from J, with 11 bases in between.

The genes are TRBV29-1 and TRBJ2-6; 7 positions match TRBD1. Losses at the gene ends were 6 bases for V and 2 bases for J; bases not matched to a gene: 4. CDR1 and CDR2 (germline): SQVTM, ANQGSEA. The CDR3 covers 14 residues. The CDR3 region has the DNA TGCAGCGTGGGGGACAGTACTGGGGCCAACGTCCTGACTTTC. Its translation is CSVGDSTGANVLTF.

This chain joins TRBV4-1 and TRBJ2-7; no clear D gene. V gave up 0 bases and J gave up 4 bases, with 16 bases separating them. The CDR3 has 16 residues. Germline-derived CDR1 and CDR2 are MGHRA and YSYEKL. CDR3 nucleotide sequence: TGCGCCAGCAGCCAAGAATTTAGGCAGAGTGGATACGAGCAGTACTTC. Its translation: CASSQEFRQSGYEQYF.

J is TRBJ2-7 and V is TRBV5-1; D is undetermined. The germline V gene has CDR1 SGHRS and CDR2 YFSETQ. Trimming removed 3 bases at V and 5 bases at J, with 12 bases between. The CDR3 runs to 13 residues. CDR3 bases: TGCGCCAGCAGCTCGCTCGCAAACAACGAGCAGTACTTC. Translated, it gives CASSSLANNEQYF.

This clone was observed a handful of times. The gene calls are TRBV10-3 and TRBJ1-1; 12 bases match TRBD1. The V gene end was trimmed by 7 bases and the J gene end by 3 bases; junction bases not matched to a gene: 3. Per the germline V gene, CDR1 is ENHRY and CDR2 is SYGVKD. The CDR3 is 14 amino acids. DNA of the CDR3: TGTGCCATCACGGGACAGGGGGCACACACTGAAGCTTTCTTT. It codes for CAITGQGAHTEAFF.